The 8 T cell receptor beta chains reported below all come from one sample, sequenced in a study of vaccination effects on CD4 cells after COVID-19. Within the ViraFEST assay, antigen-specific CD4+ T cells underwent expansion with viral peptide pools prior to sequencing. When around 10 days of culture had elapsed, CD4+ T cells were isolated. All participants had two doses of either the BNT162b2 or mRNA-1273 vaccine. Their recognized antigens are unknown. Sequencing used immunoSEQ multiplex PCR; TCRdb keeps in-frame clones, though not all of them. The sample lists roughly 46,000 clones, around 70% seen once, with around 15% in the top ten. Sequenced here: CD4+ T cells from PBMCs cultured with HCoV-OC43 spike peptides, sampled after COVID-19 vaccination. Documented subset: HCoV-OC43 spike overlapping peptide pool stimulation. The receptor set was obtained from a human donor who received a COVID-19 vaccine.

The J gene is TRBJ1-1, the V gene TRBV18; TRBD1 aligns across 10 bases. The germline V gene has CDR1 KGHSH and CDR2 LQKENI. V shed 2 bases, J shed 11 bases, and the junction held 5 bases outside the gene matches. This CDR3 contains 13 residues. In DNA form, the CDR3 reads TGTGCCAGCTCACCAACCGGGACAGGGGAGGCTTTCTTT. It specifies CASSPTGTGEAFF.

This chain joins TRBV2 and TRBJ2-5; D call uncertain. V was clipped by 4 bases and J by 5 bases, with 5 bases between them. The CDR3 has 11 amino acids. Germline V gene data show CDR1 as SNHLY and CDR2 as FYNNEI. The CDR3 is CASSVTETQYF. The CDR3, as DNA: TGTGCCAGCAGTGTAACGGAGACCCAGTACTTC.

The chain links TRBV6-5 to TRBJ2-2; D not resolved. Looked up from germline, CDR1 is MNHEY and CDR2 is SVGAGI. Trimming left V 5 bases short and J 3 bases short, with 10 bases between. The CDR3 sequence is 14 residues long. This CDR3 reads CASSLTADTGELFF. The DNA of the CDR3 is TGTGCCAGCAGTCTCACGGCTGACACCGGGGAGCTGTTTTTT.

The chain carries TRBV11-3 and TRBJ2-7; 14 bases align to TRBD2. The CDR3 has 18 residues. Germline V gene data show CDR1 as SGHNT and CDR2 as YENEEA. V lost 6 bases, J lost 4 bases, and 14 bases stayed unmatched. The CDR3 region has the DNA TGTGCCAGCAGGAGACCGGGACTAGCGGGAGTATCGTCATACGAGCAGTACTTC. Protein: CASRRPGLAGVSSYEQYF.

The gene calls are TRBV5-1 and TRBJ2-7, with TRBD1 matching over 7 bases. J was trimmed by 3 bases and V by 0 bases; bases with no gene match: 6. Per the germline V gene, CDR1 is SGHRS and CDR2 is YFSETQ. The CDR3 runs 15 residues. The CDR3 reads CASSLVAGGYYEQYF. Here the CDR3 DNA reads TGCGCCAGCAGCTTGGTGGCAGGGGGATACTACGAGCAGTACTTC.

This clone was detected only a few times. The chain employs TRBV4-1 and TRBJ1-1; TRBD1 aligns across 10 bases. Germline V lookup: CDR1 MGHRA, CDR2 YSYEKL. The J segment lost 2 bases and the V segment lost 4 bases, leaving 7 bases of the junction unmatched. This CDR3 region has 16 residues. CDR3 residues: CASSPPDRGTNTEAFF. Here the CDR3 DNA reads TGCGCCAGCAGCCCTCCGGACAGGGGGACCAACACTGAAGCTTTCTTT.

The chain joins TRBV9 to TRBJ2-2, with D unclear. The CDR3 extends over 13 amino acids. Trimming took off 4 bases at V and 7 bases at J, with 11 bases between the two ends. Germline CDR1 is SGDLS and CDR2 is YYNGEE. CDR3 DNA sequence: TGTGCCAGCAGCCCAGAAGGTAGCGGGGAGCTGTTTTTT. Residues: CASSPEGSGELFF. The full variable domain, with the rest looked up from reference TRBV9 and TRBJ2-2, is DSGVTQTPKHLITATGQRVTLRCSPRSGDLSVYWYQQSLDQGLQFLIQYYNGEERAKGNILERFSAQQFPDLHSELNLSSLELGDSALYFCASSPEGSGELFFGEGSRLTVL.

This chain links TRBV19 with TRBJ2-3; D ambiguous. Germline CDR1 is LNHDA and CDR2 is SQIVND (reference sequence). The length of the CDR3 is 14 residues. Trimming cost V 3 bases and J 0 bases, with 7 bases left between them. CDR3 nucleotide sequence: TGTGCCAGTAGTATTGGCCCTAGCACAGATACGCAGTATTTT. Translated, it gives CASSIGPSTDTQYF.